This T cell receptor (beta chain) came from a study of cytomegalovirus exposure and HLA in healthy donors. A note on this clone: The antigen is undetermined.

Whole-study results and caveats: More clonal expansion characterized HLA-associated TCR beta chains than equally common others in a later analysis. Excluded were some V segments that proved indistinguishable, including TRBV6-2 and TRBV6-3. Presence/absence results assume similar sequencing depth per donor, which may not hold.

Germline V gene data show CDR1 as SGHTA and CDR2 as FQGNSA. This CDR3 is 15 amino acids long. Deletions cut 5 bases from V and 0 bases from J, with 12 bases between. The PCR employed 60 Vbeta primers together with 13 Jbeta primers. Data came from immunoSEQ multiplex PCR; TCRdb stores just in-frame clones and leaves some out. The sample has around 110,000 clones, over 70% seen once. V gene TRBV7-2 combines with J gene TRBJ2-3; TRBD2 might be the D (5 bases). Specimen: PBMCs. The origin of this receptor is a man younger than 45 in good health and CMV-seronegative. The DNA for the CDR3 is TGTGCCAGCAGCCCGCATGAGCGGAGCACAGATACGCAGTATTTT. Translating gives CASSPHERSTDTQYF.